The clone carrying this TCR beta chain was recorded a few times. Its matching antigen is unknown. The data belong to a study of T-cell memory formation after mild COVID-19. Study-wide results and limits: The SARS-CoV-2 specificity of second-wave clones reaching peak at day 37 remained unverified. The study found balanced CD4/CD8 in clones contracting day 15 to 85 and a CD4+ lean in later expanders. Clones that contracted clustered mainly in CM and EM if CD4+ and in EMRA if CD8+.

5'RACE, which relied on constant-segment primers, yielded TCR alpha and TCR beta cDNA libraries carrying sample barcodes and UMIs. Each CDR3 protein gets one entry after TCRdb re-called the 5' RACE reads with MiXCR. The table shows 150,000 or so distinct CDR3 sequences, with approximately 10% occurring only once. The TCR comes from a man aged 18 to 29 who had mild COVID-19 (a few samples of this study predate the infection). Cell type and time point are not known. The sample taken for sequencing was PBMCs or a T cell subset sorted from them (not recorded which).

The CDR3 DNA follows: TGCGCCAGCAGCTTGGGCGGACAGGGAGATCGCGAGCAGTACTTC. The encoded protein is CASSLGGQGDREQYF. V is TRBV5-1 and J is TRBJ2-7, with 8 nucleotides matching TRBD1. The junction had 8 bases not matched to a gene; V was cut back by 0 bases and J by 6 bases. The CDR3 runs 15 residues. Looked up from germline, CDR1 is SGHRS and CDR2 is YFSETQ.